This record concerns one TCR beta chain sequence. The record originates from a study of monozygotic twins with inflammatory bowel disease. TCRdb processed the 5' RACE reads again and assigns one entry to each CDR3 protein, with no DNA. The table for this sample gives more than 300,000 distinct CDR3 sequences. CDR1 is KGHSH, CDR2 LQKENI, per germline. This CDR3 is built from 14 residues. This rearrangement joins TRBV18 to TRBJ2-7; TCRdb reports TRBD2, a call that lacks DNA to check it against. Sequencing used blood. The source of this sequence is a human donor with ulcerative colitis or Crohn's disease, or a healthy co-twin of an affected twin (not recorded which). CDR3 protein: CASSHSSGIYEQYF.